This is a list of T cell receptor beta chains from one sample in a study of blood T cells in healthy people across ages. A single record per CDR3 protein comes from TCRdb applying MiXCR to the 5' RACE reads. The sample includes 1.5 million to 2 million distinct CDR3 sequences, 25% to 30% of them seen just once. The sample consisted of blood. These receptors all stem from a woman in her twenties or thirties in good health. The CDR3 runs from the conserved cysteine through the conserved F or W. A D gene is named only where the DNA matches it firmly. Expanded clones get a size class; other rows say once, few or many, or leave the size out.

d_gene: TRBD1; abundance: many; j_gene: TRBJ1-2; v_gene: TRBV7-2; CDR3aa: CASSPAGTAGGYTF; CDR3nt: TGTGCCAGCAGCCCAGCCGGGACAGCTGGGGGCTACACCTTC
d_gene: .; abundance: few; j_gene: TRBJ2-5; v_gene: TRBV5-5; CDR3aa: CASSSAGTLQETQYF; CDR3nt: TGTGCCAGCAGCTCAGCCGGGACACTGCAAGAGACCCAGTACTTC
d_gene: .; abundance: .; j_gene: TRBJ2-1; v_gene: TRBV5-1; CDR3aa: CASSLYLSDSDYEQFF; CDR3nt: TGCGCCAGTAGCTTGTATTTGTCGGACAGTGACTACGAGCAGTTCTTC
d_gene: .; abundance: .; j_gene: TRBJ1-5; v_gene: TRBV11-2; CDR3aa: CASSFPGDPQPQHF; CDR3nt: TGTGCCAGCAGCTTTCCAGGGGACCCTCAGCCCCAGCATTTT
d_gene: .; abundance: many; j_gene: TRBJ2-3; v_gene: TRBV28; CDR3aa: CASSPQSDTQYF; CDR3nt: TGTGCCAGCAGTCCACAGAGTGATACGCAGTATTTT
d_gene: .; abundance: .; j_gene: TRBJ2-1; v_gene: TRBV19; CDR3aa: CASIGTRQYNEQFF; CDR3nt: TGTGCCAGTATAGGAACTCGGCAGTACAATGAGCAGTTCTTC
d_gene: TRBD2; abundance: many; j_gene: TRBJ2-5; v_gene: TRBV9; CDR3aa: CASSAGLAGQETQYF; CDR3nt: TGTGCCAGCAGCGCAGGACTAGCGGGGCAAGAGACCCAGTACTTC
d_gene: TRBD2; abundance: few; j_gene: TRBJ2-7; v_gene: TRBV6-1; CDR3aa: CASSESGTSGGAVWNEQYF; CDR3nt: TGTGCCAGCAGTGAAAGCGGGACTAGCGGGGGGGCCGTTTGGAACGAGCAGTACTTC
d_gene: .; abundance: few; j_gene: TRBJ2-7; v_gene: TRBV5-1; CDR3aa: CASSLLEGAVWEQYF; CDR3nt: TGCGCCAGCAGCTTGTTGGAGGGGGCTGTTTGGGAGCAGTACTTC
d_gene: TRBD1; abundance: .; j_gene: TRBJ1-4; v_gene: TRBV7-2; CDR3aa: CASSQGGSSDTFF; CDR3nt: TGTGCCAGCAGCCAAGGGGGCAGCAGCGATACGTTTTTT
d_gene: .; abundance: .; j_gene: TRBJ1-5; v_gene: TRBV20-1; CDR3aa: CSARSFGDQPQHF; CDR3nt: TGCAGTGCTAGATCTTTCGGGGATCAGCCCCAGCATTTT
d_gene: TRBD1; abundance: .; j_gene: TRBJ2-3; v_gene: TRBV11-2; CDR3aa: CASSSDRATQYF; CDR3nt: TGTGCCAGCAGCTCCGACAGGGCTACGCAGTATTTT
d_gene: .; abundance: .; j_gene: TRBJ2-7; v_gene: TRBV2; CDR3aa: CASSPSRAETYEQYF; CDR3nt: TGTGCCAGCAGTCCCAGTCGGGCCGAGACCTACGAGCAGTACTTC
d_gene: TRBD1; abundance: .; j_gene: TRBJ2-1; v_gene: TRBV29-1; CDR3aa: CSVRGAGQGYEQFF; CDR3nt: TGCAGCGTCCGGGGGGCGGGACAGGGCTATGAGCAGTTCTTC
d_gene: .; abundance: many; j_gene: TRBJ1-2; v_gene: TRBV27; CDR3aa: CASGVIGGNYGYTF; CDR3nt: TGTGCCAGCGGAGTTATTGGGGGAAACTATGGCTACACCTTC
d_gene: TRBD2; abundance: .; j_gene: TRBJ2-2; v_gene: TRBV7-3; CDR3aa: CASSSGGDTGELFF; CDR3nt: TGTGCCAGCAGTTCCGGGGGGGACACCGGGGAGCTGTTTTTT
d_gene: .; abundance: .; j_gene: TRBJ1-5; v_gene: TRBV12-3/TRBV12-4; CDR3aa: CASMGFGNQPQHF; CDR3nt: TGTGCCAGCATGGGGTTTGGCAATCAGCCCCAGCATTTT
d_gene: .; abundance: .; j_gene: TRBJ2-1; v_gene: TRBV7-9; CDR3aa: CASSQGTADTQFF; CDR3nt: TGTGCCAGCAGCCAGGGGACGGCCGATACGCAGTTCTTC
d_gene: .; abundance: .; j_gene: TRBJ1-5; v_gene: TRBV10-3; CDR3aa: CATKPERDNQPQHF; CDR3nt: TGTGCCACCAAACCGGAACGGGACAATCAGCCCCAGCATTTT
d_gene: TRBD2; abundance: few; j_gene: TRBJ2-7; v_gene: TRBV5-1; CDR3aa: CASTGLTYEQYF; CDR3nt: TGCGCCAGCACGGGACTAACCTACGAGCAGTACTTC
d_gene: .; abundance: .; j_gene: TRBJ2-1; v_gene: TRBV9; CDR3aa: CASSVDLATDGQFF; CDR3nt: TGTGCCAGCAGCGTAGATTTGGCGACGGATGGGCAGTTCTTC
d_gene: .; abundance: .; j_gene: TRBJ2-6; v_gene: TRBV21-1; CDR3aa: CASREGGGSGANVRTF; CDR3nt: TGTGCCAGCAGAGAAGGGGGAGGCTCTGGGGCCAACGTCCGGACTTTC